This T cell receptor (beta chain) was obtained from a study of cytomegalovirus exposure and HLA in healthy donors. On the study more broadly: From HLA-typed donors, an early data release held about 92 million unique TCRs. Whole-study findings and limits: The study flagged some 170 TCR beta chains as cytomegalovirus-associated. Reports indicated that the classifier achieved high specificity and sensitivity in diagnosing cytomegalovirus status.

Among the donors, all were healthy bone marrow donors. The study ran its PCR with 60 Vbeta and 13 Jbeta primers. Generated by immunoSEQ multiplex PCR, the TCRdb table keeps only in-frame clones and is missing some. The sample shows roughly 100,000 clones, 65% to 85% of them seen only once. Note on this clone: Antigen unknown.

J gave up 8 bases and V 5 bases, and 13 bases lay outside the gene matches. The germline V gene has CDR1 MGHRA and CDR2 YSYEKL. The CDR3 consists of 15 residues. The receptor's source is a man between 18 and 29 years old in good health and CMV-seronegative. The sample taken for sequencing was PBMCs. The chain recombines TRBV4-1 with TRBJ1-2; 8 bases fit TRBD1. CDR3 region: CASSGPEGQVGGYTF. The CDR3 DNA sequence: TGCGCCAGCAGCGGGCCTGAGGGACAGGTAGGAGGCTACACCTTC.